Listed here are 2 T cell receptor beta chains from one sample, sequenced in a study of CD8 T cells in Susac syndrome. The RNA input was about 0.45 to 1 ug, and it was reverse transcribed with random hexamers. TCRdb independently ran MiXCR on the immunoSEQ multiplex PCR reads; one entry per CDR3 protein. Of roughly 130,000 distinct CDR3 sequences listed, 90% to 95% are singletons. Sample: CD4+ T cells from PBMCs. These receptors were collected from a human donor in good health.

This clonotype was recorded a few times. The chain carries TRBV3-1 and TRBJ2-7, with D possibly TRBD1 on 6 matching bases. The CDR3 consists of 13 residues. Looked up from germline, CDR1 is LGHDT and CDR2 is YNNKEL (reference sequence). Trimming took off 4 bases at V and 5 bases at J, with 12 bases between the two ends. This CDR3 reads CASSLHNRDEQYF. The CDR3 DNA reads TGTGCCAGCAGCCTACATAACAGGGACGAGCAGTACTTC.

For the CDR3, the DNA is TGTGCCAGCAGCGTAGACCAGAGACGACAAGAGACCCAGTACTTC. This codes for CASSVDQRRQETQYF. The chain employs TRBV9 and TRBJ2-5; no clear D gene. V lost 0 bases and J lost 2, with 11 bases in between. This CDR3 contains 15 residues. Germline lookup yields CDR1 SGDLS and CDR2 YYNGEE.